The TCR beta chain under discussion was sequenced for a study of blood T cells in healthy people across ages. Sample-barcoded 5' priming and a J-beta primer mix drove a second PCR of about 6 to 12 cycles. TCRdb re-derived calls from the 5' RACE reads in MiXCR, one entry per CDR3 protein. The profile covers some 1.4 million distinct CDR3 sequences, with roughly 45% appearing a single time and roughly 7.9% taken by the ten largest. The CDR3 extends over 11 amino acids. Trimming took 4 bases from V and 13 from J; bases not matched to a gene: 4. This chain joins TRBV12-3 or TRBV12-4 and TRBJ2-3, with 8 bases identical to TRBD2. Sequencing was performed on blood. The clonotype comes from a woman between 18 and 29 years old in good health. The CDR3 loop reads CASSSGTRKYF. The CDR3 region has the DNA TGTGCCAGCAGTTCCGGGACTAGAAAGTATTTT.